Below, one TCR beta chain is given with its context. This CDR3 is 14 amino acids long. Trimming left V 0 bases short and J 6 bases short, with 9 bases between. Germline CDR1 reads MDHEN; CDR2 reads SYDVKM. The data belong to a study of shared clonotypes between healthy human individuals. Over several immunoSEQ plates, each subset's genomic DNA was distributed in even portions. The method was immunoSEQ multiplex PCR; TCRdb's version includes in-frame clones alone and lacks a portion of them. The data contain millions of clones, about 92% of them singletons. The rearrangement joins TRBV28 to TRBJ1-5, with D perhaps matching TRBD1 (5 bases). The receptor was isolated from a man younger than 35 in good health. Sequencing was performed on naive CD4+ T cells sorted from blood. The sample's subset: CD45RA+ positively selected. CDR3 amino acids: CASSLWGEIQPQHF. CDR3 DNA sequence: TGTGCCAGCAGTTTATGGGGGGAGATTCAGCCCCAGCATTTT.